This T cell receptor beta chain was profiled in a study of beta chain features in type 1 diabetes. Germline V CDR1 and CDR2: SGDLS, YYNGEE. Deletions cut 8 bases from V and 1 base from J, with 11 bases between. The CDR3 totals 13 residues. Expressed TCRB transcripts were sequenced, since all the RNA that had been isolated was reverse transcribed. Only in-frame clones appear in the TCRdb table, and some are missing; sequencing was by immunoSEQ multiplex PCR. The sample consists of 250,000 to 350,000 clones, 13% to 15% of them appearing once. Study-wide points: Researchers report that Type 1 diabetes patients had moderately but significantly shorter TCRB CDR3s across all four CD4+ subsets.

Points on this clone: What it binds is unknown.

The sequencing input was naive CD4+ T cells from blood. The rearrangement joins TRBV9 to TRBJ2-3; maybe TRBD1 (6 bases). The sequence was collected from a man aged 25-45 years with type 1 diabetes. Here the CDR3 DNA reads TGTGCCAGGACAGGCCAAGGCACAGATACGCAGTATTTT. It codes for CARTGQGTDTQYF.